One and the same sample provided the 15 T cell receptor beta chains below, sequenced in a study. TCRdb reanalysed the 5' RACE reads using MiXCR and keeps one entry per CDR3 protein. The data contain over 55,000 distinct CDR3 sequences, 28% of them singletons. The sample consisted of tumor-infiltrating memory CD4+ T cells sorted from the breast tumor. Subset specified: memory CD4+ T cells, CD4+CD45RO+CD25-. The source is a female donor with breast cancer.

This clonotype appeared a few times. The chain recombines TRBV12-3 or TRBV12-4 with TRBJ2-4; 8 bases line up with TRBD2. The J segment lost 0 bases and the V segment lost 7 bases, leaving 5 bases of the junction unmatched. The CDR3 spans 15 residues. The chain's CDR3 is CASTLSGIAKNIQYF. The DNA for the CDR3 is TGTGCCAGCACCCTTAGCGGGATAGCCAAAAACATTCAGTACTTC.

This chain links TRBV7-9 with TRBJ1-1; no clear D. This CDR3 is 11 amino acids long. Germline V CDR1 and CDR2: SEHNR, FQNEAQ (reference sequence). V was pared by 1 base and J by 9 bases, with 6 bases between. This chain's CDR3 is CASSLGEKAFF. The CDR3 DNA follows: TGTGCCAGCAGCTTAGGGGAGAAAGCTTTCTTT.

This clonotype was counted at least ten times. This chain joins TRBV7-9 and TRBJ1-3; 7 bases align to TRBD1. The CDR3 contains 13 residues. CDR1 and CDR2 (germline): SEHNR, FQNEAQ (reference sequence). V lost 5 bases to trimming and J lost 4 bases; unmatched junction nucleotides: 2. CDR3 in amino acids: CASSPTGGNTIYF. CDR3 in DNA: TGTGCCAGCAGCCCGACAGGGGGAAACACCATATATTTT.

There are a few counts of this clonotype. CDR3 nucleotide sequence: TGTGCCAGCAGCCGTGACAGCGTTTCCTTAAATGAGCAGTTCTTC. Protein: CASSRDSVSLNEQFF. This rearrangement joins TRBV7-3 to TRBJ2-1; a possible D gene is TRBD1 (5 bases). V was trimmed by 5 bases and J by 7 bases, leaving 18 bases between them. There are 15 residues in the CDR3. The germline V gene has CDR1 SGHTA and CDR2 FQGTGA.

V and J are TRBV5-5 and TRBJ1-5; 7 bases line up with TRBD1. The V segment lost 3 bases and the J segment 5 bases; nucleotides outside the gene matches: 2. The CDR3 is 13 amino acids. CDR1 and CDR2 from the germline V gene are SGHKS and YYEKEE (reference sequence). The DNA of the CDR3 is TGTGCCAGCAGCTCTGACAGGGATCAGCCCCAGCATTTT. It translates to CASSSDRDQPQHF.

Regarding this clonotype: The conserved closing phenylalanine or tryptophan is absent in this CDR3, likely reflecting a read error. The chain recombines TRBV29-1 with TRBJ1-1; D might be TRBD1 (5 bases). V was cut by 0 bases and J by 6 bases, with 14 bases left in between. Germline V CDR1 and CDR2: SQVTM, ANQGSEA. The CDR3 length is 14 residues. The CDR3 DNA follows: TGCAGCGTTGAAGATCTAAGGGGAGGCGCTGAAGCTTTCCTT. Translating gives CSVEDLRGGAEAFL.

This clonotype was seen only once. Its ends do not fully match the called genes, so a read error is possible. The rearrangement uses TRBV6-1 and TRBJ1-5; D is possibly TRBD1 (5 bases). The CDR3 has 13 residues. The germline V gene encodes CDR1 MNHNS and CDR2 SASEGT. The CDR3 coding sequence is TGTGCCAGCAGTGGACAGTCCAATCGGCCCCAGCATTTT. Translating gives CASSGQSNRPQHF.

Of note for this clonotype: A read error may explain this, as a much larger clone is one base away. Here the CDR3 omits its conserved ending phenylalanine or tryptophan, so a read error is the likely source. This chain connects TRBV9 to TRBJ2-3; D gene uncertain. V was cut by 1 base and J by 6 bases, with 12 bases left in between. Germline CDR1 and CDR2: SGDLS and YYNGEE. This CDR3 has 14 residues. The CDR3 protein is CASSVNSGSDTQYS. The CDR3 DNA sequence: TGTGCCAGCAGCGTAAACTCCGGATCCGATACGCAGTATTCT.

This clonotype was detected only a few times. The gene calls are TRBV3-1 and TRBJ2-7, with TRBD2 identical over 8 bases. Germline V lookup: CDR1 LGHDT, CDR2 YNNKEL (reference sequence). Trimming at V came to 4 bases and at J to 0 bases, leaving 5 bases not matched to a gene. This CDR3 is 15 amino acids long. The CDR3 region is CASSPIAGNSYEQYF. The CDR3 DNA follows: TGTGCCAGCAGCCCCATAGCGGGAAACTCCTACGAGCAGTACTTC.

The genes are TRBV20-1 and TRBJ2-7, with 8 bases that match TRBD2. The V gene end was trimmed by 5 bases and the J gene end by 2 bases; junction bases not matched to a gene: 8. Per germline, CDR1 DFQATT and CDR2 SNEGSKA (reference sequence). This CDR3 contains 14 residues. DNA for the CDR3: TGCAGTGCTCGGCAGCGGGGGTCCCCCTACGAGCAGTACTTC. It is translated as CSARQRGSPYEQYF.

The chain has TRBV24-1 and TRBJ1-2; no definite D call. V lost 2 bases to trimming and J lost 3 bases, with 9 bases between them. Germline V gene lookup returns CDR1 KGHDR and CDR2 SFDVKD. This CDR3 is 14 amino acids long. CDR3 protein: CATSDWERDYGYTF. CDR3 sequence (DNA): TGTGCCACCAGTGATTGGGAGAGAGACTATGGCTACACCTTC.

In this sample, this clonotype turned up many times. J is TRBJ2-5 and V is TRBV9; D ambiguous. Germline V lookup: CDR1 SGDLS, CDR2 YYNGEE. V was cut by 2 bases and J by 3 bases, with 8 bases left in between. This CDR3 is built from 13 residues. DNA for the CDR3: TGTGCCAGCAGCGTTAGGCTTGAAGAGACCCAGTACTTC. It is translated as CASSVRLEETQYF.

The chain combines TRBV7-3 with TRBJ2-2; a weak D match, TRBD1 (6 bases). V lost 5 bases to trimming and J lost 2 bases, with 9 bases between them. The germline V gene encodes CDR1 SGHTA and CDR2 FQGTGA. The CDR3 is made up of 14 amino acids. The CDR3 sequence is CASSRDTNTGELFF. The CDR3, as DNA: TGTGCCAGCAGCCGGGACACTAACACCGGGGAGCTGTTTTTT. The full variable domain, with the rest looked up from reference TRBV7-3 and TRBJ2-2, is GAGVSQTPSNKVTEKGKYVELRCDPISGHTALYWYRQSLGQGPEFLIYFQGTGAADDSGLPNDRFFAVRPEGSVSTLKIQRTERGDSAVYLCASSRDTNTGELFFGEGSRLTVL.

The V call is TRBV7-9, the J call TRBJ2-5, with 7 positions matching TRBD2. CDR1 SEHNR and CDR2 FQNEAQ come from the germline V gene (reference sequence). The V gene end was trimmed by 3 bases and the J gene end by 5 bases; junction bases not matched to a gene: 0. The CDR3 is made up of 12 amino acids. CDR3 residues: CASSFGRETQYF. CDR3 DNA: TGTGCCAGCAGCTTCGGGAGGGAGACCCAGTACTTC.

The rearrangement links TRBV3-1 to TRBJ2-7; D gene ambiguous. Per the germline V gene, CDR1 is LGHDT and CDR2 is YNNKEL (reference sequence). Trimming cost V 1 base and J 0 bases, with 7 bases left between them. The CDR3 is made up of 14 amino acids. CDR3 sequence (DNA): TGTGCCAGCAGCCAAGGAGCCACCTCCTACGAGCAGTACTTC. It encodes CASSQGATSYEQYF.